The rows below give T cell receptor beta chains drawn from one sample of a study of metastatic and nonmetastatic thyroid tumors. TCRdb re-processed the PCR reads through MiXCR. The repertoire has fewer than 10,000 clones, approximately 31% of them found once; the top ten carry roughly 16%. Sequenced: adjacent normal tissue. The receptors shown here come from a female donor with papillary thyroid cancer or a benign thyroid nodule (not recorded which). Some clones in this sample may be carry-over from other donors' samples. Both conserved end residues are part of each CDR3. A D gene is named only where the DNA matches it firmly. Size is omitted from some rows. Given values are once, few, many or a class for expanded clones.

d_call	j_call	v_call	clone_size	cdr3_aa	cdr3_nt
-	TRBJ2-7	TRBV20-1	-	CSARTPDSLYEQYF	TGCAGTGCCCGAACCCCGGACAGCCTCTACGAGCAGTACTTC
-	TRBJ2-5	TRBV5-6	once	CASSSGETQYF	TGTGCCAGCAGCTCTGGAGAGACCCAGTACTTC
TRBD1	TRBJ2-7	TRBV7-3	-	CASSPDRGDEQYF	TGTGCCAGCAGCCCGGACAGGGGCGACGAGCAGTACTTC
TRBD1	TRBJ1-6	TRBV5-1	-	CASSTGQGGAPLHF	TGCGCCAGCAGCACCGGACAGGGAGGAGCACCCCTCCACTTT
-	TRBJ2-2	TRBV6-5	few	CASSYSGTGELFF	TGTGCCAGCAGTTACTCGGGCACCGGGGAGCTGTTTTTT
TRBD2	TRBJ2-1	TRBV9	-	CASSPGLAGLYEQFF	TGTGCCAGCAGCCCCGGACTAGCGGGACTATACGAGCAGTTCTTC
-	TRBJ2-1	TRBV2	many	CASKGEAYNEQFF	TGTGCCAGCAAGGGGGAGGCCTACAATGAGCAGTTCTTC
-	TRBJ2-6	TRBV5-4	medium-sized	CASSMTEGSGANVLTF	TGTGCCAGCAGCATGACAGAGGGTTCGGGGGCCAACGTCCTGACTTTC
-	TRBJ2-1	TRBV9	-	CASSPGGGKGNEQFF	TGTGCCAGCAGCCCTGGCGGTGGGAAGGGCAATGAGCAGTTCTTC
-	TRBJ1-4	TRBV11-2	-	CASSLVGGMGEKLFF	TGTGCCAGCAGCTTAGTAGGGGGAATGGGTGAAAAACTGTTTTTT
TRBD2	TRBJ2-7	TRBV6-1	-	CASSERRLAPSYEQYF	TGTGCCAGCAGTGAACGTCGACTAGCGCCTTCCTACGAGCAGTACTTC
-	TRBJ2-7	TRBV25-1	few	CASSEYTSPYEQYF	TGTGCCAGCAGTGAATATACGAGCCCCTACGAGCAGTACTTC
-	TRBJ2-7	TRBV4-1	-	CASSQMDGSYEQYF	TGCGCCAGCAGCCAGATGGACGGATCCTACGAGCAGTACTTC
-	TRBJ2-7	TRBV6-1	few	CASSSGQPYEQYF	TGTGCCAGCAGCTCCGGACAGCCCTACGAGCAGTACTTC
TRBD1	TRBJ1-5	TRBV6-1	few	CASSGGTGGGQPQHF	TGCGCCAGCAGCGGGGGAACAGGGGGCGGTCAGCCCCAGCATTTT
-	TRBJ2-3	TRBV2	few	CASSRTPTDTQYF	TGTGCCAGCAGCCGGACTCCCACAGATACGCAGTATTTT
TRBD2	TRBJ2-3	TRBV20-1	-	CSARGVGSSGSTDTQYF	TGCAGTGCTAGGGGGGTGGGGTCTAGCGGGAGCACAGATACGCAGTATTTT
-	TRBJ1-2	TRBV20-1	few	CSARGTSQNYGYTF	TGCAGTGCTAGAGGAACCTCACAAAACTATGGCTACACCTTC
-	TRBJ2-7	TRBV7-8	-	CASSLDGNYEQYF	TGTGCCAGCAGCTTAGACGGAAACTACGAGCAGTACTTC
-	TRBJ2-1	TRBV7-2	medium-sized	CASSNLYPHREQFF	TGTGCCAGCAGCAATCTCTACCCCCACAGGGAGCAGTTCTTC
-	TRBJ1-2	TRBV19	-	CASSISAGYGYTF	TGTGCCAGTAGTATATCAGCAGGCTATGGCTACACCTTC
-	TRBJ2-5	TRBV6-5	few	CASRGWWETQYF	TGTGCCAGCAGGGGGTGGTGGGAGACCCAGTACTTC
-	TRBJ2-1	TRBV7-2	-	CASSWRSYNEQFF	TGTGCCAGCAGCTGGAGGTCCTACAATGAGCAGTTCTTC
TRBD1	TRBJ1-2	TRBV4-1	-	CASSQDWQGAPYGYTF	TGCGCCAGCAGCCAAGATTGGCAGGGGGCACCCTATGGCTACACCTTC
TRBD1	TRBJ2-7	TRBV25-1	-	CASSGTSRDRFSYEQYF	TGTGCCAGCAGTGGGACGTCCCGGGACAGGTTCTCCTACGAGCAGTACTTC
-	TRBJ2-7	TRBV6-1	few	CASSPGRDGTYEQYF	TGTGCCAGCAGCCCCGGTCGGGACGGAACCTACGAGCAGTACTTC